The present entry profiles one T cell receptor (beta chain) with its context. Its target is not known. This sample was included in a study of tumor and adjacent non-tumor tissue in lung cancer. Overall study results and limits: Compared with tumor, normal lung showed significantly lower TCR diversity. Normal lung showed higher cumulative top 100 clone frequency than tumor.

No cell sorting was done before RNA was extracted from the tissue. This non-tumor lung sample came from over 3 cm beyond the tumor edge. Chemotherapy-naive patients with new lung cancer underwent thoracic surgery in China, August–November 2014. TCRbeta libraries were built with three rounds of nested PCR, modified from ARM-PCR. MiXCR was run by TCRdb on the multiplex PCR reads, yielding one entry per CDR3 protein. The data hold some 80,000 distinct CDR3 sequences, with more than 75% observed a single time. CDR3 size: 15 residues. The germline CDR1 and CDR2 sequences are GTSNPN and SVGIG (reference sequence). V was clipped by 2 bases and J by 0 bases, with 8 bases between them.

The specimen was distant non-tumor lung tissue. The clonotype originates from a woman between 45 and 65 years old with non-small cell lung cancer. The chain joins TRBV30 to TRBJ1-6; the D is unclear. In DNA, the CDR3 is TGTGCCTGGAGTCCGAAGAGCTCCTATAATTCACCCCTCCACTTT. This codes for CAWSPKSSYNSPLHF.